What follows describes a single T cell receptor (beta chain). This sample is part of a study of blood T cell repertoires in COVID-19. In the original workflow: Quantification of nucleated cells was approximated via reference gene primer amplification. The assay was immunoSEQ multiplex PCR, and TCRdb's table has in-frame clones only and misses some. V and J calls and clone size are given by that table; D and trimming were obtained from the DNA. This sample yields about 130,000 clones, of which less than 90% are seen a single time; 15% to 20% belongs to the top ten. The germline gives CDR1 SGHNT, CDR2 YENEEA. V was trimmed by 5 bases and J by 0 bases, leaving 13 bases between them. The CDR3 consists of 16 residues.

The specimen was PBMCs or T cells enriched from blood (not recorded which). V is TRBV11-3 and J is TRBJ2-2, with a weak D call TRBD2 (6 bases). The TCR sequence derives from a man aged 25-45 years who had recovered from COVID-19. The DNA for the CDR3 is TGTGCCAGCAGCCCCATGGGGGGAGCGAACACCGGGGAGCTGTTTTTT. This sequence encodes CASSPMGGANTGELFF.